This T cell receptor (beta chain) derives from a study of OX40 agonist ivuxolimab in advanced cancers. Turning to the study itself: It was permissible to have had prior anti-PD-1, anti-PD-L1 or anti-CTLA-4 therapy, and under 45% had some.

Clones were read by immunoSEQ multiplex PCR, and TCRdb kept only the in-frame ones, dropping some. The sample lists about 66,000 clones; 80% to 85% were seen once. Study-level results: The mean number of expanded clones was higher in CD8+ T cells than in CD4+.

Germline V gives CDR1 LNHDA, CDR2 SQIVND (reference sequence). This CDR3 contains 13 residues. V dropped 7 bases and J dropped 10; count of bases not matched to a gene: 9. As for this clone: The target antigen is unknown.

The sample in question was CD4+ or CD8+ T cells sorted from blood, obtained in a trial of the OX40 agonist ivuxolimab. This receptor was identified in an adult with an advanced solid tumor such as melanoma, head and neck, liver or kidney cancer. V usage is TRBV19 and J usage is TRBJ1-5, with 8 bases identical to TRBD1. CDR3 coding DNA: TGTGCCAGTACCCCAACAGGGGGAGGCCCCCAGCATTTT. Its protein product is CASTPTGGGPQHF.